The 25 T cell receptor beta chains presented below share a single source sample, sequenced in a study of blood T cell repertoires in COVID-19. Assay: immunoSEQ multiplex PCR; the TCRdb copy retains only in-frame clones and omits some. The table includes 25,000 to 35,000 clones, roughly 87% detected once. Sequencing input: peripheral blood. The receptors were gathered from a man at least 80 years old with acute or convalescent COVID-19.

The rearrangement uses TRBV27 and TRBJ2-2, with TRBD2 matching over 12 bases. Trimming removed 6 bases from V and 4 bases from J; junction bases left unmatched: 12. Germline V CDR1 and CDR2: MNHEY, SMNVEV (reference sequence). This CDR3 is built from 18 residues. The CDR3 spells CASRPRLAGVIGTGELFF. The CDR3 nucleotides read TGTGCCAGCAGGCCAAGACTAGCGGGAGTAATAGGCACCGGGGAGCTGTTTTTT.

The chain carries TRBV9 and TRBJ2-1; D uncertain. Germline CDR1 reads SGDLS; CDR2 reads YYNGEE. The CDR3 loop spans 13 amino acids. Trimming cost V 2 bases and J 9 bases, with 12 bases left between them. The CDR3 loop is CASSVDFGSEQFF. The CDR3 DNA sequence: TGTGCCAGCAGCGTTGACTTCGGATCTGAGCAGTTCTTC.

This sequence joins TRBV7-2 and TRBJ1-5; D not resolved. The CDR3 is made up of 15 amino acids. The germline V gene has CDR1 SGHTA and CDR2 FQGNSA. Trimming left V 5 bases short and J 7 bases short, with 18 bases between. The CDR3 spells CASSPPGFTGQPQHF. The CDR3 region has the DNA TGTGCCAGCAGCCCCCCGGGATTTACCGGACAGCCCCAGCATTTT. Based on the CDR3 plus reference TRBV7-2 and TRBJ1-5, the full variable domain is GAGVSQSPSNKVTEKGKDVELRCDPISGHTALYWYRQSLGQGLEFLIYFQGNSAPDKSGLPSDRFSAERTGGSVSTLTIQRTQQEDSAVYLCASSPPGFTGQPQHFGDGTRLSIL.

The chain recombines TRBV18 with TRBJ2-1; perhaps TRBD2 as D (7 bases). The CDR3 is made up of 16 amino acids. Germline values: CDR1 KGHSH, CDR2 LQKENI. V was clipped by 3 bases and J by 5 bases, with 17 bases between them. Here the CDR3 DNA reads TGTGCCAGCTCACCCGTACAGGGTGGGAGGGACAATGAGCAGTTCTTC. Encoded protein: CASSPVQGGRDNEQFF.

This clone came up once. V and J are TRBV7-9 and TRBJ2-5; tentatively, D is TRBD1 (6 bases). V lost 2 bases, J lost 7 bases, and 17 bases lay in between. Germline V lookup: CDR1 SEHNR, CDR2 FQNEAQ (reference sequence). CDR3 length equals 15 residues. CDR3 in DNA: TGTGCCAGCAGCTTATCTGGACAGTTCGGTCTGACCCAGTACTTC. Translated: CASSLSGQFGLTQYF.

V is TRBV10-3 and J is TRBJ2-1; D is ambiguous. Trimming stripped 4 bases from V and 0 bases from J, with 10 bases between. Germline CDR1 is ENHRY and CDR2 is SYGVKD. The CDR3 is 15 amino acids. CDR3 sequence: CAISGRLDSYNEQFF. The CDR3 coding sequence is TGTGCCATCAGTGGGCGGCTAGACTCCTACAATGAGCAGTTCTTC.

V gene TRBV28 combines with J gene TRBJ2-7; D is uncertain. Deletions cut 5 bases from V and 7 bases from J, with 15 bases between. CDR3 size: 13 residues. Germline lookup yields CDR1 MDHEN and CDR2 SYDVKM. CDR3 sequence: CASSPLIEEEQYF. The CDR3 DNA is TGTGCCAGCAGTCCACTGATCGAGGAAGAGCAGTACTTC.

The chain recombines TRBV6-5 with TRBJ1-2; D is undetermined. The CDR3 covers 11 residues. Germline lookup yields CDR1 MNHEY and CDR2 SVGAGI. V gave up 10 bases and J gave up 2 bases, with 8 bases separating them. CDR3 in amino acids: CATQVNYGYTF. The DNA of the CDR3 is TGTGCCACCCAGGTCAACTATGGCTACACCTTC.

This clone was picked up a small number of times. This chain links TRBV29-1 with TRBJ1-1, with 9 bases that match TRBD1. Germline CDR1 and CDR2: SQVTM and ANQGSEA. This CDR3 contains 16 residues. J was trimmed by 0 bases and V by 5 bases; bases with no gene match: 10. CDR3 sequence (DNA): TGCAGCGTTCTAGGACAGGGGATACGCATGAACACTGAAGCTTTCTTT. Translating gives CSVLGQGIRMNTEAFF.

The CDR3 protein is CASSPGQARSGANVLTF. Written as DNA, the CDR3 is TGCGCCAGCAGCCCGGGACAGGCTCGCTCTGGGGCCAACGTCCTGACTTTC. The rearrangement links TRBV4-1 to TRBJ2-6, with 8 bases fitting TRBD1. This CDR3 spans 17 amino acids. Germline lookup yields CDR1 MGHRA and CDR2 YSYEKL. J was trimmed by 0 bases and V by 4 bases; bases with no gene match: 5.

The gene calls are TRBV7-8 and TRBJ2-2; D unclear. This CDR3 has 14 amino acids. V was cut by 7 bases and J by 3 bases, with 12 bases left in between. The V gene's germline CDR1 is SGHVS and CDR2 FQNEAQ. The CDR3 DNA sequence: TGTGCCAGCAATCCGGTCGGTTACACCGGGGAGCTGTTTTTT. This encodes CASNPVGYTGELFF.

The CDR3 sequence is CASSLPWRRLYQPQHF. CDR3 sequence (DNA): TGTGCCAGCAGCTTACCCTGGCGGAGGCTTTATCAGCCCCAGCATTTT. The rearrangement links TRBV11-2 to TRBJ1-5; D gene ambiguous. Trimming removed 2 bases at V and 5 bases at J, with 16 bases between. Germline assignment: CDR1 SGHAT and CDR2 FQNNGV. This CDR3 comprises 16 residues.

The table lists this clone with a count of one. J is TRBJ2-7 and V is TRBV19; 7 bases fit TRBD1. J lost 0 bases, V lost 4 bases, and 3 bases had no gene match. Germline CDR1 and CDR2: LNHDA and SQIVND (reference sequence). CDR3 length: 14 residues. The CDR3 reads CASSTRDSSYEQYF. The CDR3 DNA follows: TGTGCCAGTAGTACCCGGGACAGCTCCTACGAGCAGTACTTC.

The chain uses TRBV5-1 and TRBJ2-7; TRBD1 aligns across 7 bases. Germline V gene sequence: CDR1 SGHRS, CDR2 YFSETQ. There are 14 residues in the CDR3. V lost 0 bases to trimming and J lost 5 bases; unmatched junction nucleotides: 5. The CDR3 region has the DNA TGCGCCAGCAGCTTGGGACAGGGCTTACACGAGCAGTACTTC. It encodes CASSLGQGLHEQYF.

CDR3 loop: CASSIGFRRGVREVTEAFF. CDR3 in DNA: TGTGCCAGTAGTATCGGGTTCCGTCGCGGGGTCAGGGAGGTAACTGAAGCTTTCTTT. This chain joins TRBV19 and TRBJ1-1, with D possibly matching TRBD1 (5 bases). The V and J ends lost 3 bases and 5 bases respectively, with 28 bases between them. The CDR3 is made up of 19 amino acids. The germline CDR1 and CDR2 sequences are LNHDA and SQIVND (reference sequence).

The chain has TRBV13 and TRBJ2-7; D is unclear. The CDR3 length is 12 residues. Trimming removed 2 bases at V and 6 bases at J, with 8 bases between. From germline, CDR1 is PRHDT and CDR2 FYEKMQ (reference sequence). The CDR3 bases are TGTGCCAGCAGCTTAATCCCCGGCGAGCAGTACTTC. Its translation: CASSLIPGEQYF.

This clone occurred a few times. In DNA form, the CDR3 reads TGTGCCAGCAGTCCCGGGAGGAACACAGATACGCAGTATTTT. Translating gives CASSPGRNTDTQYF. V and J are TRBV6-6 and TRBJ2-3; 7 bases fit TRBD2. Germline V gives CDR1 MNHNY, CDR2 SVGAGI (reference sequence). V lost 5 bases, J lost 2 bases, and 4 bases stayed unmatched. The CDR3 extends over 14 amino acids.

This CDR3 reads CATSGTSIGQYF. The CDR3 DNA reads TGCGCCACCTCTGGGACTAGTATTGGGCAGTACTTC. The rearrangement joins TRBV4-1 to TRBJ2-7, with 8 bases lining up with TRBD2. The CDR3 spans 12 residues. After removal of 10 bases from V and 9 bases from J, the junction contained 11 bases not matched to a gene. Germline CDR1 and CDR2: MGHRA and YSYEKL.

This clone counts as large (0.1 to 1%). A junction end diverges from the germline sequence, so it may reflect a read error. At the DNA level, this CDR3 is encoded by other sequences in the same sample as well. CDR3 in DNA: TGTGCCAGCAGCCTAGCTTGGGGGGGTGTGGGGTACGAGCAGTACTTC. Amino acid sequence: CASSLAWGGVGYEQYF. The rearrangement uses TRBV7-2 and TRBJ2-7; the match to TRBD2 covers 7 bases. From germline, CDR1 is SGHTA and CDR2 FQGNSA. This CDR3 is built from 16 residues.

The J gene is TRBJ2-2, the V gene TRBV14; 7 bases align to TRBD1. V lost 2 bases to trimming and J lost 2 bases; unmatched junction nucleotides: 5. The CDR3 has 16 residues. Germline V gene sequence: CDR1 SGHDN, CDR2 FVKESK. The CDR3 sequence: CASSQLGTDNTGELFF. The CDR3 DNA is TGTGCCAGCAGCCAACTCGGGACAGATAACACCGGGGAGCTGTTTTTT.

The chain uses TRBV5-6 and TRBJ1-4, with D possibly TRBD1 on 6 matching bases. Germline CDR1 is SGHDT and CDR2 is YYEEEE. The CDR3 consists of 14 residues. The V end was cut by 1 base, the J end by 5 bases, with 9 bases between. The CDR3 here is CASSLRDKNEKLFF. In nucleotides, the CDR3 is TGTGCCAGCAGCTTGCGGGACAAAAATGAAAAACTGTTTTTT.

The rearrangement links TRBV28 to TRBJ2-7; D perhaps matches TRBD1 (6 bases). V gave up 2 bases and J gave up 4 bases, with 6 bases separating them. The germline CDR1 and CDR2 sequences are MDHEN and SYDVKM. This CDR3 has 12 residues. The CDR3 loop reads CASSLQGYEQYF. The CDR3 DNA sequence: TGTGCCAGCAGTTTACAGGGGTACGAGCAGTACTTC.

The V and J genes are TRBV7-9 and TRBJ1-4; 8 bases are a match to TRBD1. Looked up from germline, CDR1 is SEHNR and CDR2 is FQNEAQ (reference sequence). Germline trimming cut 7 bases from V and 3 bases from J; bases unmatched to any gene: 10. The CDR3 contains 16 residues. This CDR3 reads CASTDEPGQANEKLFF. The CDR3 coding sequence is TGTGCCAGCACCGACGAACCGGGACAGGCTAATGAAAAACTGTTTTTT.

The chain joins TRBV2 to TRBJ2-7; 7 nucleotides line up with TRBD2. Unmatched junction bases numbered 9, after V lost 8 bases and J lost 2 bases. CDR1 SNHLY and CDR2 FYNNEI come from the germline V gene. This CDR3 has 14 residues. The CDR3 is CASVAGLPTYEQYF. CDR3 nucleotide sequence: TGTGCCAGCGTCGCGGGACTACCAACCTACGAGCAGTACTTC.

This rearrangement joins TRBV30 to TRBJ1-3; no firm D call. The CDR3 extends over 12 amino acids. Germline CDR1 and CDR2: GTSNPN and SVGIG (reference sequence). V lost 0 bases and J lost 4, with 4 bases in between. Written as DNA, the CDR3 is TGTGCCTGGAGTGTACAAGGAAACACCATATATTTT. The encoded protein is CAWSVQGNTIYF.